A selection of T cell receptor beta chains follows, all from one sample in a study of metastatic and nonmetastatic thyroid tumors. TCRdb re-called clones from the PCR reads using MiXCR. The sample yields about 32,000 clones, around 20% seen once. Sequences were obtained from blood. These receptors originate from a female donor with papillary thyroid cancer or a benign thyroid nodule (not recorded which). Some clones in this sample may be carry-over from other donors' samples. Each CDR3 is given with its conserved first and last residue. A D gene is named only where the DNA matches it firmly. Size tells how often a clone was seen (once, few, many) or the class of an expanded clone, and some rows leave it out.

V: TRBV20-1
D: TRBD2
J: TRBJ2-3
size: many
DNA: TGCAGTGCTAGAGATCCCTTGGTGGGGGGGAGACGAGATACGCAGTATTTT
CDR3: CSARDPLVGGRRDTQYF

V: TRBV6-1
D: .
J: TRBJ2-1
size: few
DNA: TGTGCCAGCACCGAGGATGAGGGATCGTCAGGCAATGAGCAGTTCTTC
CDR3: CASTEDEGSSGNEQFF

V: TRBV7-9
D: .
J: TRBJ2-5
size: many
DNA: TGTGCCAGCAGCCTCCTATCCGGGGGAGGAGAGACCCAGTACTTC
CDR3: CASSLLSGGGETQYF

V: TRBV24-1
D: .
J: TRBJ2-2
size: many
DNA: TGTGCCACCAGTGACAGGATGTCAGAAGCCGGGGAGCTGTTTTTT
CDR3: CATSDRMSEAGELFF

V: TRBV11-3
D: .
J: TRBJ1-3
size: .
DNA: TGTGCCAGCAGCTTAGTTTCTAACTACAACACCATATATTTT
CDR3: CASSLVSNYNTIYF

V: TRBV24-1
D: TRBD2
J: TRBJ2-3
size: .
DNA: TGTGCCACCAGTGCGGGGGGACGGTGGAGGGATACGCAGTATTTT
CDR3: CATSAGGRWRDTQYF

V: TRBV4-1
D: TRBD1
J: TRBJ1-1
size: .
DNA: TGCGCCAGCAGCCAGAAACAGGGGACCATGAACACTGAAGCTTTCTTT
CDR3: CASSQKQGTMNTEAFF

V: TRBV27
D: TRBD2
J: TRBJ2-1
size: .
DNA: TGTGCCAGCAGTTTATCTGGCGGGGGGGCCTTATACAATGAGCAGTTCTTC
CDR3: CASSLSGGGALYNEQFF

V: TRBV20-1
D: .
J: TRBJ1-6
size: many
DNA: TGCAGTGCTAGAGATGTTCGACAGTCCTATAATTCACCCCTCCACTTT
CDR3: CSARDVRQSYNSPLHF

V: TRBV6-1
D: .
J: TRBJ2-7
size: few
DNA: TGTGCCAGCATGACAGGGACTAATTACGGGGAGCAGTACTTC
CDR3: CASMTGTNYGEQYF

V: TRBV19
D: .
J: TRBJ1-1
size: many
DNA: TGTGCCAGTAGCTGGGAGGGCTCGGGAGCTTTCTTT
CDR3: CASSWEGSGAFF

V: TRBV24-1
D: TRBD2
J: TRBJ2-3
size: many
DNA: TGTGCCACCAGTGACCCGGGACTAGCGGGCACAGATACGCAGTATTTT
CDR3: CATSDPGLAGTDTQYF

V: TRBV6-1
D: .
J: TRBJ2-1
size: many
DNA: TGTGCCAGCGGACGTCGGGACGCGCACAATGAGCAGTTCTTC
CDR3: CASGRRDAHNEQFF

V: TRBV27
D: TRBD2
J: TRBJ2-7
size: .
DNA: TGTGCCAGCATCCCTAAAGCCCTAGCGGCCTACGAGCAGTACTTC
CDR3: CASIPKALAAYEQYF

V: TRBV5-1
D: .
J: TRBJ2-1
size: .
DNA: TGCGCCAGCAGCTACGGACTCGAGCAGTTCTTC
CDR3: CASSYGLEQFF

V: TRBV7-9
D: .
J: TRBJ2-1
size: many
DNA: TGTGCCAGCAGCTTAGGCAGTAGGTCAGACAATGAGCAGTTCTTC
CDR3: CASSLGSRSDNEQFF

V: TRBV28
D: .
J: TRBJ1-1
size: many
DNA: TGTGCCAGCAGTCCCTGGGCGGGAAGGAGCGTCGCTGAAGCTTTCTTT
CDR3: CASSPWAGRSVAEAFF

V: TRBV6-1
D: TRBD2
J: TRBJ2-7
size: .
DNA: TGTGCCAGCAGGGCGGGACTAGCGGCCTACGAGCAGTACTTC
CDR3: CASRAGLAAYEQYF

V: TRBV7-6
D: .
J: TRBJ2-3
size: many
DNA: TGTGCCAGCAGCTTAGGAATACTCCAGGGTGTTGGAGATACGCAGTATTTT
CDR3: CASSLGILQGVGDTQYF

V: TRBV5-6
D: .
J: TRBJ2-1
size: .
DNA: TGTGCCAGCAGAAAAGGACGGAGCAAGCAGTTCTTC
CDR3: CASRKGRSKQFF

V: TRBV5-1
D: TRBD1
J: TRBJ1-1
size: once
DNA: TGCGCCAGCAGGGACCCGGGACAGGGGGATGAAGCTTTCTTT
CDR3: CASRDPGQGDEAFF

V: TRBV30
D: TRBD1
J: TRBJ1-3
size: .
DNA: TGTGCCTGGAGTCCGACAGGGGCCGGAAACACCATATATTTT
CDR3: CAWSPTGAGNTIYF

V: TRBV20-1
D: .
J: TRBJ2-3
size: many
DNA: TGCAGTGCACCACACACAGATACGCAGTATTTT
CDR3: CSAPHTDTQYF

V: TRBV11-2
D: .
J: TRBJ2-7
size: once
DNA: TGTGCCAGCAGCTTAGAGGTCGCTAGGAGCGAGCAGTACTTC
CDR3: CASSLEVARSEQYF

V: TRBV27
D: .
J: TRBJ2-1
size: many
DNA: TGTGCCAGCAGTTATTCCTATTACAATGAGCAGTTCTTC
CDR3: CASSYSYYNEQFF

V: TRBV6-1
D: TRBD1
J: TRBJ1-6
size: medium-sized
DNA: TGTGCCAGCAGGTCGGGACAGGGGTATAATTCACCCCTCCACTTT
CDR3: CASRSGQGYNSPLHF

V: TRBV6-1
D: .
J: TRBJ2-5
size: many
DNA: TGTGCCAGCAGCCGCCCTTGGGGCAGCCAAGAGACCCAGTACTTC
CDR3: CASSRPWGSQETQYF

V: TRBV9
D: .
J: TRBJ2-1
size: many
DNA: TGTGCCAGCAGCACTCAAGGCTTAGAGGATGAGCAGTTCTTC
CDR3: CASSTQGLEDEQFF

V: TRBV28
D: .
J: TRBJ1-2
size: .
DNA: TGTGCCAGCAGTTTACTGGGTGGGGGCTACACCTTC
CDR3: CASSLLGGGYTF

V: TRBV20-1
D: .
J: TRBJ1-5
size: many
DNA: TGCAGTGCCGGGCTATATAGCAATCAGCCCCAGCATTTT
CDR3: CSAGLYSNQPQHF

V: TRBV12-3/TRBV12-4
D: TRBD1
J: TRBJ2-5
size: many
DNA: TGTGCCAGCAGCCAGAGGGGGCGCGGGGAGACCCAGTACTTC
CDR3: CASSQRGRGETQYF

V: TRBV5-5
D: TRBD2
J: TRBJ2-4
size: many
DNA: TGTGCCAGCAGCTCGCTAGCGGTACCCAAAAACATTCAGTACTTC
CDR3: CASSSLAVPKNIQYF

V: TRBV6-1
D: TRBD1
J: TRBJ1-6
size: few
DNA: TGTGCCAGCAGCCCCTTAGGGGGCGGGGGTTCACCCCTCCACTTT
CDR3: CASSPLGGGGSPLHF

V: TRBV5-1
D: .
J: TRBJ2-7
size: .
DNA: TGCGCCAGCAGCTTTGGACTGCTCTCCTACGAGCAGTACTTC
CDR3: CASSFGLLSYEQYF

V: TRBV10-3
D: .
J: TRBJ2-3
size: many
DNA: TGTGCCATCAGTGAGGTGATAGATACGCAGTATTTT
CDR3: CAISEVIDTQYF

V: TRBV5-1
D: TRBD1
J: TRBJ1-1
size: .
DNA: TGCGCCAGCAGCTTAACAGGGGTTGGAGCTTTCTTT
CDR3: CASSLTGVGAFF

V: TRBV5-1
D: .
J: TRBJ1-2
size: many
DNA: TGCGCCAGCAGCCTCAACGAGGGCTACACCTTC
CDR3: CASSLNEGYTF

V: TRBV5-1
D: TRBD2
J: TRBJ2-1
size: .
DNA: TGCGCCAGCAGCTTGGATTCTAGCGGGGGGAACAATGAGCAGTTCTTC
CDR3: CASSLDSSGGNNEQFF

V: TRBV6-1
D: TRBD1
J: TRBJ1-5
size: few
DNA: TGTGCCAGCAGTCCTACAGGGGGCGAGGGCAATCGGCACCAGCATTTT
CDR3: CASSPTGGEGNRHQHF

V: TRBV20-1
D: .
J: TRBJ2-5
size: few
DNA: TGCAGTGCTAGGGTATCCGGGTCGGAGACCCAGTACTTC
CDR3: CSARVSGSETQYF

V: TRBV28
D: TRBD1
J: TRBJ1-3
size: many
DNA: TGTGCCAGCTTTACAGGGGCGGAGGGAAACACCATATATTTT
CDR3: CASFTGAEGNTIYF

V: TRBV6-1
D: .
J: TRBJ1-1
size: many
DNA: TGTGCCAGCAGCCTTACAGGGAACACTGAAGCTTTCTTT
CDR3: CASSLTGNTEAFF

V: TRBV27
D: .
J: TRBJ2-7
size: .
DNA: TGTGCCAGCAGTTTCGACATCGACTACGAGCAGTACTTC
CDR3: CASSFDIDYEQYF

V: TRBV7-6
D: .
J: TRBJ2-5
size: many
DNA: TGTGCCAGCAGCTCCCCGGACCTGCCAAACGGGGAGACCCAGTACTTC
CDR3: CASSSPDLPNGETQYF

V: TRBV6-1
D: .
J: TRBJ1-5
size: many
DNA: TGTGCCAGCACCCTAAACGGGGCCAGAACTGTCGGGCCCCAGCATTTT
CDR3: CASTLNGARTVGPQHF

V: TRBV6-1
D: .
J: TRBJ2-7
size: .
DNA: TGTGCCAGCAACTCAATCGGACTAACCTACGAGCAGTACTTC
CDR3: CASNSIGLTYEQYF

V: TRBV4-1
D: .
J: TRBJ2-5
size: medium-sized
DNA: TGCGCCAGCAGCACAGGGCCCTGGGAGACCCAGTACTTC
CDR3: CASSTGPWETQYF

V: TRBV28
D: .
J: TRBJ1-1
size: many
DNA: TGTGCCAGCCGACAAGGGGGAATCACTGAAGCTTTCTTT
CDR3: CASRQGGITEAFF

V: TRBV4-1
D: TRBD1
J: TRBJ1-1
size: .
DNA: TGCGCCAGCAGCCCCGTGGGACAGGGGTCTAACGGGGCTTTCTTT
CDR3: CASSPVGQGSNGAFF

V: TRBV9
D: .
J: TRBJ2-2
size: many
DNA: TGTGCCAGCAGCGCCGGGACCGACACCGGGGAGCTGTTTTTT
CDR3: CASSAGTDTGELFF

V: TRBV7-8
D: .
J: TRBJ2-1
size: many
DNA: TGTGCCAGCAGCTCTTTTGCGGGATTCACCTACAGTGAGCAGTTCTTC
CDR3: CASSSFAGFTYSEQFF

V: TRBV14
D: .
J: TRBJ2-7
size: many
DNA: TGTGCCAGCAGCCAAGTCAGGGGCCACGAGCAGTACTTC
CDR3: CASSQVRGHEQYF

V: TRBV2
D: TRBD1
J: TRBJ2-2
size: many
DNA: TGTGCCAGCAGTGAAAGGACAGGGAGCACCGGGGAGCTGTTTTTT
CDR3: CASSERTGSTGELFF